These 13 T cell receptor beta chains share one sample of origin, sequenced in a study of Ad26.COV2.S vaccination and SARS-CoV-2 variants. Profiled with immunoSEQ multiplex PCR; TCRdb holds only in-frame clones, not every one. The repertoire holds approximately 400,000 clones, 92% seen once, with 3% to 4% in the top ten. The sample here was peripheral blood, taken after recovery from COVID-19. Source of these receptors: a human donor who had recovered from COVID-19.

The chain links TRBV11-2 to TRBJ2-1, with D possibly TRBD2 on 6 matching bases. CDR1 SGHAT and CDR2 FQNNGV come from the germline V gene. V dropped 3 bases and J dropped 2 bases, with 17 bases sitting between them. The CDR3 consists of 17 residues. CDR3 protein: CASSFSPSVAAYNEQFF. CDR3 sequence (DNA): TGTGCCAGCAGCTTCTCCCCCTCTGTAGCGGCCTACAATGAGCAGTTCTTC.

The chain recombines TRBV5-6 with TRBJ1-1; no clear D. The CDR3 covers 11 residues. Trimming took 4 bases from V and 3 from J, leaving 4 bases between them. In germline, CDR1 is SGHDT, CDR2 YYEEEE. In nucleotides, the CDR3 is TGTGCCAGCAGCGGTTACACTGAAGCTTTCTTT. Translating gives CASSGYTEAFF.

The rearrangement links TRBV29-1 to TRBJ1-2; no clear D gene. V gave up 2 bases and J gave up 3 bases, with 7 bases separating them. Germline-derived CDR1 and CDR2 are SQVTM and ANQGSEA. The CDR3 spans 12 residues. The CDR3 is CSVETRDYGYTF. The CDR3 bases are TGCAGCGTTGAAACTCGGGACTATGGCTACACCTTC.

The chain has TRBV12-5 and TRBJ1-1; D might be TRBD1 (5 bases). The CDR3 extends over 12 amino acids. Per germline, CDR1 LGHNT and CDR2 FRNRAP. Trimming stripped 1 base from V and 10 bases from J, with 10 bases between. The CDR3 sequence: CASGLDRQGAFF. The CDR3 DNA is TGTGCTAGTGGTTTGGACCGGCAGGGAGCTTTCTTT.

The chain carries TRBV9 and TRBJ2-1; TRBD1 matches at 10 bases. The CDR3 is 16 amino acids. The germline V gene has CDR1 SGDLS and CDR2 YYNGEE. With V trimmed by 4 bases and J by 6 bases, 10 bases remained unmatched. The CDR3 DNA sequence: TGTGCCAGCAGCCATACCCGGGGACAGGGGACCAATGAGCAGTTCTTC. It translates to CASSHTRGQGTNEQFF.

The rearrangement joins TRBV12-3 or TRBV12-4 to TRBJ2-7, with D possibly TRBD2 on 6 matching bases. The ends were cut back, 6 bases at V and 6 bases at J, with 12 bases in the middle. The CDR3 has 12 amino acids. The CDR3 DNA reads TGTGCCAGCAGGTGGGGGGTCCTCGAGCAGTACTTC. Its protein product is CASRWGVLEQYF.

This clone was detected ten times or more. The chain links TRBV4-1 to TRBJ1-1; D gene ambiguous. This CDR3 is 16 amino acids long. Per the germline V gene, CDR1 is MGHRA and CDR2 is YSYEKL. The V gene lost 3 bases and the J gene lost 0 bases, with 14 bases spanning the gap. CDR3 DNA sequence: TGCGCCAGCAGCCAGTTGCGGCTGAGCATGAACACTGAAGCTTTCTTT. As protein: CASSQLRLSMNTEAFF.

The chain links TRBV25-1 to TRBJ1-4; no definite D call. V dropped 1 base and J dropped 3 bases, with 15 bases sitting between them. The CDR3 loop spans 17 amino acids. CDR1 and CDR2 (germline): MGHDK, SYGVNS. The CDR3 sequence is CASSESARRGSNEKLFF. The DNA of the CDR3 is TGTGCCAGCAGTGAATCGGCACGTCGGGGATCTAATGAAAAACTGTTTTTT.

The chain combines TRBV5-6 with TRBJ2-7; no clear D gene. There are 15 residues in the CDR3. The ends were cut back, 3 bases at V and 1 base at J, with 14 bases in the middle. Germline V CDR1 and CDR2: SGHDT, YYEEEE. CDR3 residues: CASSSEAPQSYEQYF. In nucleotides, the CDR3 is TGTGCCAGCAGCTCTGAGGCCCCCCAATCCTACGAGCAGTACTTC.

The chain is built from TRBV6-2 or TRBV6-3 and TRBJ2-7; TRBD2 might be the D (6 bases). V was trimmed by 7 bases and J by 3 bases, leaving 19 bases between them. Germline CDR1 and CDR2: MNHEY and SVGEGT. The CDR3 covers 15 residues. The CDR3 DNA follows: TGTGCCAGCACCCCTAACCGGGGGTATCGCTACGAGCAGTACTTC. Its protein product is CASTPNRGYRYEQYF.

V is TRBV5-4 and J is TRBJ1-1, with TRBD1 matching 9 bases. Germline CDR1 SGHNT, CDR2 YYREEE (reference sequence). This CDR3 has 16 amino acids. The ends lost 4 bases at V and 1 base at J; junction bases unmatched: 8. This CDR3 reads CASSRGGQGRNTEAFF. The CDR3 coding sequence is TGTGCCAGCAGCCGGGGGGGACAGGGAAGGAACACTGAAGCTTTCTTT.

The CDR3 bases are TGTGCCAGCAGTGATGGGCAGGTTGGACTGGAAAACACCATATATTTT. This encodes CASSDGQVGLENTIYF. V and J are TRBV6-1 and TRBJ1-3, with D unclear. Looked up from germline, CDR1 is MNHNS and CDR2 is SASEGT. Trimming took 3 bases from V and 6 from J, leaving 18 bases between them. There are 16 residues in the CDR3.

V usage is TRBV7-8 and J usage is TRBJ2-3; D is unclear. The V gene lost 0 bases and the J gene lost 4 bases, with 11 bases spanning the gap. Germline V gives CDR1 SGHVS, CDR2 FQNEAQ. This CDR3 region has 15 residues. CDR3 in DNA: TGTGCCAGCAGCTTAGCGTTGGGATTTGCAGATACGCAGTATTTT. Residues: CASSLALGFADTQYF.